This TCR beta chain came from a study of glioma-infiltrating T cells. Findings and limits, study-wide: Gliomas, especially low-grade, showed above-expected tissue-blood divergence; non-neoplastic patients showed below.

V lost 0 bases and J lost 4, with 10 bases in between. This CDR3 spans 14 amino acids. In germline, CDR1 is SGDLS, CDR2 YYNGEE. Amplification of TCR alpha and beta CDR3 regions from RNA used iRepertoire nested multiplex PCR. TCRdb redid the calling of the multiplex PCR reads with MiXCR, one entry per CDR3 protein. There are roughly 200,000 distinct CDR3 sequences in the sample; roughly a third occur only once, and 20% to 25% lies in the top ten. With regard to this clonotype: Its antigen is currently unknown.

V gene TRBV9 combines with J gene TRBJ2-5, with D possibly TRBD2 on 6 matching bases. The sequenced sample was glioma tissue, nonneoplastic brain tissue, or PBMCs (not recorded which). This sequence originates from a human donor with low-grade glioma or glioblastoma, undergoing nonglioma brain surgery, or in good health (not recorded which). CDR3 DNA: TGTGCCAGCAGCGTAGGGCTAGCGATAGAGACCCAGTACTTC. This translates into CASSVGLAIETQYF.